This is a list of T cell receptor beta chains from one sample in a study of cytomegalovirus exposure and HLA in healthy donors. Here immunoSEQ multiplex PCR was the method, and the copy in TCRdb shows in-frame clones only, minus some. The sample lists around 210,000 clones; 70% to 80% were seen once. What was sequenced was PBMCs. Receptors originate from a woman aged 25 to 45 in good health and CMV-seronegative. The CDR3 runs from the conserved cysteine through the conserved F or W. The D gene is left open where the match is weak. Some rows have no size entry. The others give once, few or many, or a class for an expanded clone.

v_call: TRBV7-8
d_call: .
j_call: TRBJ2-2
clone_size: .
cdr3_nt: TGTGCCAGCAGCCGCCGGGGTCAGAACACCGGGGAGCTGTTTTTT
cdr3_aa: CASSRRGQNTGELFF

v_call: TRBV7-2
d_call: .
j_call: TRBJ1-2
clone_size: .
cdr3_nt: TGTGCCAGCAGCTTACTCGCATGGGGCTACCCCTTC
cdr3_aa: CASSLLAWGYPF

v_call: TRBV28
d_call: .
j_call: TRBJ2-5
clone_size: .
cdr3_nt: TGTGCCAGCAGTTACTCTTTTAGAGGAGAGACCCAGTACTTC
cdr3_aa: CASSYSFRGETQYF

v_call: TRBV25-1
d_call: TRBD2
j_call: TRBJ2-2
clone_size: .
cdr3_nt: TGTGCCACTCAAGCGGGGGGAAACACCGGGGAGCTGTTTTTT
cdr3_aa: CATQAGGNTGELFF

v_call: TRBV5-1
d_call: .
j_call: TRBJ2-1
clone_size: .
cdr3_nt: TGCGCCAGCAGCCCGGTTGCAGGGCATGAGCAGTTCTTC
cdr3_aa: CASSPVAGHEQFF

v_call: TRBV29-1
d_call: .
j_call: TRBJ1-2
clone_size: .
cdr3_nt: TGCAGCGTTGAAACTCTATCCGGGACACCGAGCGGCTACACCTTC
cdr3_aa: CSVETLSGTPSGYTF

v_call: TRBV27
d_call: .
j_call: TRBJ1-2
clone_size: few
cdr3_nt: TGTGCCAGCAGTGGAAGGACAGCCCGCCCCTATGGCTACACCTTC
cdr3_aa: CASSGRTARPYGYTF

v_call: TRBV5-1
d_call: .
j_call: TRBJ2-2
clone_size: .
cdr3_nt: TGCGCCAGCACCGAACCGGGAACCGGGGAGCTGTTTTTT
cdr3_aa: CASTEPGTGELFF

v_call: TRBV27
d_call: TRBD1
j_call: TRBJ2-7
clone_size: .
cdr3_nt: TGTGCCAGCAGTTTAAGTCCCCGGGACAGGCTAAACTCCTACGAGCAGTACTTC
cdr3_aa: CASSLSPRDRLNSYEQYF

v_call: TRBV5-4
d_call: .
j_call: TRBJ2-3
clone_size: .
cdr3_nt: TGTGCCAGCAGCTCCAAAATGGGGGGAACTAGCACAGATACGCAGTATTTT
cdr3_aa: CASSSKMGGTSTDTQYF

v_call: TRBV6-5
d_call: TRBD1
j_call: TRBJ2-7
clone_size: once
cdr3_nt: TGTGCCAGCAGTCGACAGGGGGTCTACGAGCAGTATTTC
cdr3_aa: CASSRQGVYEQYF

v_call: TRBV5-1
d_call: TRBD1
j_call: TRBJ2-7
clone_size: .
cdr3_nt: TGCGCCAGCAGCCCGGGACAGGTGCTCTACGAGCAGTACTTC
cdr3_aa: CASSPGQVLYEQYF

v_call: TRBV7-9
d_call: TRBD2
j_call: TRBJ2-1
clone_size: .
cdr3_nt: TGTTCCAGCAGCTTAGCGCGGCGGGGGGAACACTACAATGAGCAGTTCTTC
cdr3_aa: CSSSLARRGEHYNEQFF

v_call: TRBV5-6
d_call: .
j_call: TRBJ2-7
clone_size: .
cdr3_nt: TGTGCCAGCAAGATGATCGGGGATCCCTACGAGCAGTACTTC
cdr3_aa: CASKMIGDPYEQYF

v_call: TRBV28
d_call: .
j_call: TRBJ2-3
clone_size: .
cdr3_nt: TGTGCCAGCAGTTTATTGCAGAGCACAGATACGCAGTATTTT
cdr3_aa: CASSLLQSTDTQYF

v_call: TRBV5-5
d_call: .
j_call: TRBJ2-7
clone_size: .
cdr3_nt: TGTGCCAGCAGCTTGGAAGACAGCTACGAGCAGTACTTC
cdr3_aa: CASSLEDSYEQYF

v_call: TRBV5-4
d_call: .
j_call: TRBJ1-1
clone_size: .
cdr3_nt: TGTGCCAGCAGCTTATCAGTCCTCGCAGGCATGAACACTGAAGCTTTCTTT
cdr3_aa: CASSLSVLAGMNTEAFF

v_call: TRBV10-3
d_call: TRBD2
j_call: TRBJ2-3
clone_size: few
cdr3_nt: TGTGCCATCAGTGGTAGCGGGAGTGGTACGCAGTATTTT
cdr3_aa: CAISGSGSGTQYF

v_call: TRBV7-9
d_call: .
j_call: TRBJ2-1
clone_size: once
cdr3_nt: TGTGCCAGCACCGAAGACAGGGAGGCGCAGTTCTTC
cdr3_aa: CASTEDREAQFF

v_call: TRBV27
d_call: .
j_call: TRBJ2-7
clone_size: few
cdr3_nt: TGTGCCAGCAGCCCCCTTCTCAGCTCCTACGAGCAGTACTTC
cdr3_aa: CASSPLLSSYEQYF

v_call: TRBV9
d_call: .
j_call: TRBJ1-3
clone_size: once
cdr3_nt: TGTGCCAGCAGCCCGCAGGGCCACTCTGGAAACACCATATATTTT
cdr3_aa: CASSPQGHSGNTIYF

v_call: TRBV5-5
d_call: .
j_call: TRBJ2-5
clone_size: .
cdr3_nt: TGTGCCAGCAGCTTGGCCTCGAGGTGGCTGTACTTC
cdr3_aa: CASSLASRWLYF

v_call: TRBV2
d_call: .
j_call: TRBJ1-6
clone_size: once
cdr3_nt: TGTGCCAGCAAACTGGACAGCTATAATTCACCCCTCCACTTT
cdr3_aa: CASKLDSYNSPLHF

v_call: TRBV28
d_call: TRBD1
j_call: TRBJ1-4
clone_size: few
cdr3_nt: TGTGCCAGCAGTTCACCGGGACAGGAGTTACAAAATGAAAAACTGTTTTTT
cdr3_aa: CASSSPGQELQNEKLFF

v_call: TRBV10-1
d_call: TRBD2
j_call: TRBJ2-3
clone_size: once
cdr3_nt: TGCGCCAGCAGGAGCGGGGGGTCGGGAGATACGCAGTATTTT
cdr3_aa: CASRSGGSGDTQYF

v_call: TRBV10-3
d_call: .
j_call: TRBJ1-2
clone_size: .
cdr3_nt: TGTGCCACTTCCCCGACAGTTAACTATGGCTACACCTTC
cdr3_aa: CATSPTVNYGYTF

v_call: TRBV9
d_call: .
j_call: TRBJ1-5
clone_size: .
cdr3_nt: TGTGCCAGCAGCCGTGGCGGCCAGCCCCAGCATTTT
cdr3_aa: CASSRGGQPQHF

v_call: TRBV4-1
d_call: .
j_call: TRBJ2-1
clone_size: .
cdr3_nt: TGCGCCAGCAGCTACACCATCACGGCGGCTTACTACAATGAGCAGTTCTTC
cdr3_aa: CASSYTITAAYYNEQFF

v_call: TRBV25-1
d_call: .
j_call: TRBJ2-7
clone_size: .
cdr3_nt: TGTGCCAGCAGTGAAAATGGGCCCTACGAGCAGTACTTC
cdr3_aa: CASSENGPYEQYF